The present T cell receptor beta chain was sequenced within a study of T cell repertoires in cytomegalovirus infection. The overall study: CMV epitopes used comprised recently identified HLA-C-restricted ones and well-studied HLA-B-restricted ones. Both a matching HLA type and CMV infection were indicated by public TCR beta signatures.

Concerning this clonotype itself: What it binds is not known.

Study-level findings and limits: Summed frequency of public TCR beta families distinguished CMV carriers with the relevant HLA. Ex vivo responses were dominated by HLA-C-restricted CMV-specific TCR beta clonotypes.

TCRdb re-analysed the reads in MiXCR, keeping a single row per CDR3 protein. The top ten hold about 12% of the sample, which has 650,000 to 900,000 distinct CDR3 sequences, 25% to 30% seen once. Germline CDR1 is MNHEY and CDR2 is SMNVEV (reference sequence). There are 13 residues in the CDR3. The V end was cut by 7 bases, the J end by 8 bases, with 17 bases between. V is TRBV27 and J is TRBJ1-2, with D perhaps TRBD1 (5 bases). This sequence was found in a human donor in good health (CMV status not recorded). Some clones in this sample may be carry-over from other donors' samples. Sequenced here: cultured CD8+ T cells from PBMCs, sampled from culture after CMV antigen stimulation. CDR3 bases: TGTGCCAGCAAAATGGCGGGGGACCGGGGCTACACCTTC. Its protein product is CASKMAGDRGYTF.